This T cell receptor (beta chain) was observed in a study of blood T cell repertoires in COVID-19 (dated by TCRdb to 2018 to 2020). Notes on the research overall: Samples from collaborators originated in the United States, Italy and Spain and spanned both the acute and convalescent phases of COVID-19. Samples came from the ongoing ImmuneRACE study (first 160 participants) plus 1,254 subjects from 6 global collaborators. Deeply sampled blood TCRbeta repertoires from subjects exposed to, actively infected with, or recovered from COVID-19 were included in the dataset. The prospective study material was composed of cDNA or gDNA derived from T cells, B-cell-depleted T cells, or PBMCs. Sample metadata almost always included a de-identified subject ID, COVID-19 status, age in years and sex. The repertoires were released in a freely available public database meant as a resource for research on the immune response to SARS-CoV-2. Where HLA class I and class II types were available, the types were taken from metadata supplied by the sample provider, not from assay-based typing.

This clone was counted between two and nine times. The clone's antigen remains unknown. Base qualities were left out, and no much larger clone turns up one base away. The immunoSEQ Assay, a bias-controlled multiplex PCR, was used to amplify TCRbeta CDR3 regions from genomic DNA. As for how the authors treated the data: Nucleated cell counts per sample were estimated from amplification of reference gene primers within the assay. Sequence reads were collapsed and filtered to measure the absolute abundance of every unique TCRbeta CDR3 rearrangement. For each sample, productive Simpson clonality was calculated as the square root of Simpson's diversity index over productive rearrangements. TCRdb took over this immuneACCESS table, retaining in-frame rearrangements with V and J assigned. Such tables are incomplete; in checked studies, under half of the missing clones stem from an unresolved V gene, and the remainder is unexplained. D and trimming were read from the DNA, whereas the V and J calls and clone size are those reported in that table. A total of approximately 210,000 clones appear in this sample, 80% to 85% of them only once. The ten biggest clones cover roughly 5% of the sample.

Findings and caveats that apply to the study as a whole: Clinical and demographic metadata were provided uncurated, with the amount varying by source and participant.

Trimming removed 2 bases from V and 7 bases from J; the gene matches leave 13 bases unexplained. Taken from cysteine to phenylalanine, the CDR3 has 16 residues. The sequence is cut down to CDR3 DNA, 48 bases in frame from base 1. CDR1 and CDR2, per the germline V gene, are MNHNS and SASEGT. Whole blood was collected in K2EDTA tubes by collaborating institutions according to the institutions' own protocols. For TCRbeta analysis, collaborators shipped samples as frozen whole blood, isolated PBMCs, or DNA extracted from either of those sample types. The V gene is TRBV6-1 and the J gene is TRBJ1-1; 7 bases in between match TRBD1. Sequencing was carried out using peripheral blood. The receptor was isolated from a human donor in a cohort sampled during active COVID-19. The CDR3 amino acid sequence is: CASSELQGKGLDEAFF. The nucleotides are TGTGCCAGCAGTGAATTACAGGGGAAGGGCTTGGATGAAGCTTTCTTT.